This T cell receptor (beta chain) emerged from a study of blood T cell repertoires in COVID-19. On the study more broadly: Sites across the United States, Italy and Spain contributed samples from acute and convalescent COVID-19. T cells, B-cell-depleted T cells, or PBMCs supplied cDNA or gDNA.

V lost 6 bases and J 1 base, leaving 12 bases between the germline ends. This CDR3 spans 14 amino acids. From germline, CDR1 is MNHEY and CDR2 SVGAGI. Per the original data handling: Reference gene primers were amplified, and this amplification served to estimate nucleated cell counts. Data came from immunoSEQ multiplex PCR; TCRdb stores just in-frame clones and leaves some out. V, J and clone size derive from that table, while D and trimming were established from the DNA sequence. The repertoire holds 200,000 or so clones, with roughly 80% as singletons. The receptor's source is a woman aged 30 to 39 with acute or convalescent COVID-19. The specimen sequenced was peripheral blood. The genes are TRBV6-5 and TRBJ1-1; perhaps TRBD1 as D (6 bases). CDR3 DNA sequence: TGTGCCAGCAGCAACAGGGCTGGGAACACTGAAGCTTTCTTT. Its protein product is CASSNRAGNTEAFF.